These 14 T cell receptor beta chains originate from one sample sequenced in a study of radiotherapy plus CTLA-4 blockade in lung cancer. Method: immunoSEQ multiplex PCR; TCRdb's copy keeps in-frame clones and lacks some. The data contain around 120,000 clones, approximately 80% of them singletons. The sequencing used peripheral blood, collected from a patient treated with radiotherapy plus ipilimumab. These receptors all come from a human donor with non-small cell lung cancer who had a partial response to radiotherapy plus ipilimumab.

V is TRBV19 and J is TRBJ2-1, with 7 bases identical to TRBD2. This CDR3 is 16 amino acids long. V was clipped by 1 base and J by 3 bases; unmatched bases: 6. Germline V gene lookup returns CDR1 LNHDA and CDR2 SQIVND (reference sequence). The CDR3 reads CASSIAGGRNYNEQFF. CDR3 bases: TGTGCCAGTAGTATAGCGGGGGGTCGGAACTACAATGAGCAGTTCTTC. The entire variable domain, with the rest obtained from reference TRBV19 and TRBJ2-1, is as follows: DGGITQSPKYLFRKEGQNVTLSCEQNLNHDAMYWYRQDPGQGLRLIYYSQIVNDFQKGDIAEGYSVSREKKESFPLTVTSAQKNPTAFYLCASSIAGGRNYNEQFFGPGTRLTVL.

J is TRBJ2-3 and V is TRBV5-5; D is perhaps TRBD1 (7 bases). The germline V gene encodes CDR1 SGHKS and CDR2 YYEKEE (reference sequence). The CDR3 runs 16 residues. V lost 4 bases and J 2 bases, leaving 17 bases between the germline ends. The CDR3 sequence is CASSRDRAGSTDTQYF. The CDR3 region has the DNA TGTGCCAGCAGCCGAGACAGGGCGGGGTCCACAGATACGCAGTATTTT.

The chain carries TRBV4-3 and TRBJ2-4, with 11 bases fitting TRBD1. There are 17 residues in the CDR3. Germline CDR1 is LGHNA and CDR2 is YSLEER. The junction had 8 bases not matched to a gene; V was cut back by 0 bases and J by 7 bases. In DNA, the CDR3 is TGCGCCAGCAGCCAAGATTGGACAGGGGGCGGGATTAACATTCAGTACTTC. It is translated as CASSQDWTGGGINIQYF.

This clone appeared a single time. V is TRBV9 and J is TRBJ1-3; D might be TRBD1 (6 bases). The CDR3 sequence is 16 residues long. Germline CDR1 SGDLS, CDR2 YYNGEE. Deletions cut 0 bases from V and 4 bases from J, with 14 bases between. The CDR3 loop is CASSVEQGMFGNTIYF. The CDR3, as DNA: TGTGCCAGCAGCGTAGAACAGGGTATGTTCGGAAACACCATATATTTT.

The V gene is TRBV11-2, the J gene TRBJ2-3; 8 nucleotides match TRBD2. The CDR3 consists of 16 residues. Germline loops: CDR1 SGHAT, CDR2 FQNNGV. The V gene end was trimmed by 2 bases and the J gene end by 3 bases; junction bases not matched to a gene: 7. CDR3 loop: CASSLSGTSMTDTQYF. The CDR3 region has the DNA TGTGCCAGCAGCTTATCCGGGACTAGTATGACAGATACGCAGTATTTT.

The genes are TRBV7-9 and TRBJ2-3; 10 positions match TRBD2. The CDR3 runs 16 residues. Germline loops: CDR1 SEHNR, CDR2 FQNEAQ (reference sequence). The V segment lost 5 bases and the J segment 1 base; nucleotides outside the gene matches: 6. The CDR3 region has the DNA TGTGCCAGCAGCAGGGCCACTAGCGGGGGCACAGATACGCAGTATTTT. It specifies CASSRATSGGTDTQYF. Full variable domain (outside the CDR3, taken from reference TRBV7-9 and TRBJ2-3): DTGVSQNPRHKITKRGQNVTFRCDPISEHNRLYWYRQTLGQGPEFLTYFQNEAQLEKSRLLSDRFSAERPKGSFSTLEIQRTEQGDSAMYLCASSRATSGGTDTQYFGPGTRLTVL.

The V gene is TRBV25-1, the J gene TRBJ1-1; 7 bases agree with TRBD1. Germline loops: CDR1 MGHDK, CDR2 SYGVNS. This CDR3 is built from 13 residues. Losses at the gene ends were 5 bases for V and 3 bases for J; bases not matched to a gene: 3. As DNA, the CDR3 is TGTGCCAGCAGTAGACAGGGATACACTGAAGCTTTCTTT. Protein product: CASSRQGYTEAFF.

The V call is TRBV28, the J call TRBJ1-5, with 7 bases fitting TRBD1. CDR1 is MDHEN and CDR2 is SYDVKM in the germline V gene. The CDR3 has 15 residues. After removal of 8 bases from V and 3 bases from J, the junction contained 10 bases not matched to a gene. The CDR3 reads CASAPGGANNQPQHF. CDR3 in DNA: TGTGCCAGCGCTCCAGGGGGAGCCAACAATCAGCCCCAGCATTTT.

The CDR3 region has the DNA TGTGCCAGCACCTTGAACACTGAAGCTTTCTTT. Its translation: CASTLNTEAFF. The genes are TRBV6-1 and TRBJ1-1, with D uncertain. The CDR3 is 11 residues long. Germline V gene data show CDR1 as MNHNS and CDR2 as SASEGT. Trimming removed 7 bases at V and 0 bases at J, with 3 bases between.

V gene TRBV29-1 combines with J gene TRBJ1-2; D is unresolved. Looked up from germline, CDR1 is SQVTM and CDR2 is ANQGSEA. Trimming left V 7 bases short and J 4 bases short, with 13 bases between. There are 12 residues in the CDR3. The CDR3 DNA reads TGCAGCGGATCCGAAAGAGGCTATGGCTACACCTTC. Encoded protein: CSGSERGYGYTF.

The V call is TRBV28, the J call TRBJ2-2; TRBD1 is a possible D gene (6 bases). The V end was cut by 4 bases, the J end by 8 bases, with 14 bases between. CDR3 length equals 14 residues. Germline CDR1 MDHEN, CDR2 SYDVKM. CDR3 protein: CASSSTGAMGELFF. Here the CDR3 DNA reads TGTGCCAGCAGTTCGACAGGTGCCATGGGGGAGCTGTTTTTT.

The chain couples TRBV18 to TRBJ1-4; D is unclear. Germline CDR1 and CDR2: KGHSH and LQKENI. Trimming took 3 bases from V and 8 from J, leaving 7 bases between them. This CDR3 comprises 12 residues. DNA of the CDR3: TGTGCCAGCTCACCGTCACAGGAAAAACTGTTTTTT. This codes for CASSPSQEKLFF. The whole variable domain, filled in from reference TRBV18 and TRBJ1-4, reads NAGVMQNPRHLVRRRGQEARLRCSPMKGHSHVYWYRQLPEEGLKFMVYLQKENIIDESGMPKERFSAEFPKEGPSILRIQQVVRGDSAAYFCASSPSQEKLFFGSGTQLSVL.

CDR3 loop: CASSTGGTTLEEQYF. The CDR3 region has the DNA TGTGCCAGCAGCACCGGGGGGACTACCCTTGAAGAGCAGTACTTC. This sequence joins TRBV13 and TRBJ2-7; 7 bases agree with TRBD2. Germline V gene lookup returns CDR1 PRHDT and CDR2 FYEKMQ (reference sequence). CDR3 length: 15 amino acids. V dropped 5 bases and J dropped 7; count of bases not matched to a gene: 14.

V usage is TRBV6-5 and J usage is TRBJ2-1; unclear D gene. V was trimmed by 2 bases and J by 5 bases, leaving 13 bases between them. Germline lookup yields CDR1 MNHEY and CDR2 SVGAGI. The CDR3 loop spans 15 amino acids. In DNA form, the CDR3 reads TGTGCCAGCAGTTACAGTCAGAATATAAACAATGAGCAGTTCTTC. Protein: CASSYSQNINNEQFF.